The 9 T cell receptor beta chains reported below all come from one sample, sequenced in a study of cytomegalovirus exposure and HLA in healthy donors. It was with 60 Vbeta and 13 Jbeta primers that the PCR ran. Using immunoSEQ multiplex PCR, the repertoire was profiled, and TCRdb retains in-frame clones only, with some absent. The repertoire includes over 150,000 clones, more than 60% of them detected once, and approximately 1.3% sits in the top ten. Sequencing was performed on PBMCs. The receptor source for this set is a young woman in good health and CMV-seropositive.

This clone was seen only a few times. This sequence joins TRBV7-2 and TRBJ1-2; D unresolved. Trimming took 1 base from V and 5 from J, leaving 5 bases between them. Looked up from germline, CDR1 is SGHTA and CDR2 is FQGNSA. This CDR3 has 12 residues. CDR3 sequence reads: CASSLDSYGYTF. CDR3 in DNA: TGTGCCAGCAGCTTAGACAGTTATGGCTACACCTTC.

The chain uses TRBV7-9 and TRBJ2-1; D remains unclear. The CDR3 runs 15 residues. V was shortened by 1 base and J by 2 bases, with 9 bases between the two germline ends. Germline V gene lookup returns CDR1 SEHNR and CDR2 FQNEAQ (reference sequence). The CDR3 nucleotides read TGTGCCAGCAGCTTAGGCCTACCCCCCTACAATGAGCAGTTCTTC. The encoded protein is CASSLGLPPYNEQFF.

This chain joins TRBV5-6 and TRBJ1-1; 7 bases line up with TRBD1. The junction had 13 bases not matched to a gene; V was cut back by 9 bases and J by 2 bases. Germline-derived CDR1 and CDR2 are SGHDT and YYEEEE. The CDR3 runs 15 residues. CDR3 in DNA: TGTGCCAAGACGCCAGGGGGAATGCGAAACACTGAAGCTTTCTTT. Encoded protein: CAKTPGGMRNTEAFF.

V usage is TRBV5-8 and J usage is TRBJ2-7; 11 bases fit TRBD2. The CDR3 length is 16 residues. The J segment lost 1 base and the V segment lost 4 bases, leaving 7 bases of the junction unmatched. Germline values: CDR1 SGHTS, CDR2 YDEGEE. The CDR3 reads CASSRSGTSGSYEQYF. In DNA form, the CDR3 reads TGTGCCAGCAGCCGCTCCGGGACTAGCGGTTCCTACGAGCAGTACTTC.

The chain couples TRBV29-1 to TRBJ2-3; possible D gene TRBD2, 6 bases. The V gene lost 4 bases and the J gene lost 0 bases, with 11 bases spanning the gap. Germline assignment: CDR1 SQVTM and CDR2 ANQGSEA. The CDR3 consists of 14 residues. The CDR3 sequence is CSVGLVLSTDTQYF. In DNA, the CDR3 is TGCAGCGTTGGACTAGTCCTTAGCACAGATACGCAGTATTTT.

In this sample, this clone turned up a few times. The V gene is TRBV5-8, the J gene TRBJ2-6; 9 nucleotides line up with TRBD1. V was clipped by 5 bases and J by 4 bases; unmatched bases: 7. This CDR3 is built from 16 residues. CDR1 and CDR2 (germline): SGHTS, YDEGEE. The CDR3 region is CASRWDRVNGANVLTF. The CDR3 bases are TGTGCCAGCAGATGGGACAGGGTGAACGGGGCCAACGTCCTGACTTTC.

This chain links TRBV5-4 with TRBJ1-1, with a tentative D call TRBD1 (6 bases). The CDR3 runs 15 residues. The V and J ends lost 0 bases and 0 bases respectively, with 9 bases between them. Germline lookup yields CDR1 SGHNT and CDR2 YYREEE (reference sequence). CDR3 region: CASSLDRAMNTEAFF. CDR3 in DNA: TGTGCCAGCAGCTTGGACAGGGCGATGAACACTGAAGCTTTCTTT.

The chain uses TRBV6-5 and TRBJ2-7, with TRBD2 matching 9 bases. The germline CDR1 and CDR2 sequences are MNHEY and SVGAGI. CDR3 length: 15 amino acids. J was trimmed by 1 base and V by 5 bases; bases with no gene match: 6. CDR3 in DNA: TGTGCCAGCAGTAGAAGACTAGCGGAATCCTACGAGCAGTACTTC. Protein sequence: CASSRRLAESYEQYF.

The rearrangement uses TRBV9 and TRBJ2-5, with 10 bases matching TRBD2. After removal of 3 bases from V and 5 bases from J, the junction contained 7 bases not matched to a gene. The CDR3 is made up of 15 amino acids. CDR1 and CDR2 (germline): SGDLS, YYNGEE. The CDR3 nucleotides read TGTGCCAGCAGCGGTGCAGCGGGAGGGGGTGAGACCCAGTACTTC. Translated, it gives CASSGAAGGGETQYF. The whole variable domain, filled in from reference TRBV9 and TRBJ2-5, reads DSGVTQTPKHLITATGQRVTLRCSPRSGDLSVYWYQQSLDQGLQFLIQYYNGEERAKGNILERFSAQQFPDLHSELNLSSLELGDSALYFCASSGAAGGGETQYFGPGTRLLVL.